This T cell receptor (beta chain) was captured by sequencing in a study of shared clonotypes between healthy human individuals. V trimming: 6 bases; J trimming: 2 bases; junction bases outside the gene matches: 3. From germline, CDR1 is MDHEN and CDR2 SYDVKM. The CDR3 has 13 amino acids. Concerning this clone: The same CDR3 also results from other DNA sequences found in this sample.

Measured with immunoSEQ multiplex PCR; TCRdb has only the in-frame clones, and not every one. The sample lists about 2.4 million clones, more than 85% seen once, with about 0.39% in the top ten. The rearrangement uses TRBV28 and TRBJ2-7; 8 nucleotides line up with TRBD1. The sequencing sample was made of naive CD4+ T cells from PBMCs. Subset noted: CD45RA+ positively selected. This receptor was obtained from a young man in good health. Some clones in this sample may be carry-over from other donors' samples. The DNA of the CDR3 is TGTGCCAGCAGCCCGGACAGGGCCTACGAGCAGTACTTC. Translating gives CASSPDRAYEQYF.